The next 17 T cell receptor beta chains were all read from a single sample in a study of blood T cells in healthy people across ages. Primed by a sample-barcoded 5' primer and a J-beta primer mix, a second PCR proceeded for roughly 6 to 12 cycles. MiXCR was run by TCRdb on the 5' RACE reads, yielding one entry per CDR3 protein. The data show 550,000 to 600,000 distinct CDR3 sequences, 27% seen once. The sequencing sample was made of blood. Receptors were obtained from a woman in her seventies in good health.

This clonotype has more than one count but fewer than ten. The gene calls are TRBV5-1 and TRBJ1-1; TRBD1 aligns across 9 bases. CDR3 size: 15 residues. V dropped 4 bases and J dropped 2; count of bases not matched to a gene: 6. CDR1 SGHRS and CDR2 YFSETQ come from the germline V gene. CDR3 in amino acids: CASSRTGQGNTEAFF. The CDR3 DNA follows: TGCGCCAGCAGCAGGACGGGACAGGGAAACACTGAAGCTTTCTTT. Full variable domain (remainder filled in from reference TRBV5-1 and TRBJ1-1): KAGVTQTPRYLIKTRGQQVTLSCSPISGHRSVSWYQQTPGQGLQFLFEYFSETQRNKGNFPGRFSGRQFSNSRSEMNVSTLELGDSALYLCASSRTGQGNTEAFFGQGTRLTVV.

This chain uses TRBV5-4 with TRBJ2-7; D is uncertain. The CDR3 has 13 residues. Between the trimmed V and J ends, which lost 5 bases and 1 base, there was a span of 10 bases. Germline CDR1 SGHNT, CDR2 YYREEE (reference sequence). CDR3 region: CASSLSASYEQYF. In DNA form, the CDR3 reads TGTGCCAGCAGTTTAAGTGCATCCTACGAGCAGTACTTC. Variable domain in full (rest from reference TRBV5-4 and TRBJ2-7): ETGVTQSPTHLIKTRGQQVTLRCSSQSGHNTVSWYQQALGQGPQFIFQYYREEENGRGNFPPRFSGLQFPNYSSELNVNALELDDSALYLCASSLSASYEQYFGPGTRLTVT.

A few counts support this clonotype. V and J are TRBV6-2 or TRBV6-3 and TRBJ1-2; D not resolved. The CDR3 sequence is 12 residues long. Germline lookup yields CDR1 MNHEY and CDR2 SVGEGT. V was pared by 0 bases and J by 7 bases, with 6 bases between. DNA of the CDR3: TGTGCCAGCAGTTACTCGAACAGTGGCTACACCTTC. As protein: CASSYSNSGYTF.

The V and J genes are TRBV4-1 and TRBJ1-4, with a tentative D call TRBD1 (6 bases). The germline CDR1 and CDR2 sequences are MGHRA and YSYEKL. This CDR3 has 16 residues. V shed 4 bases and J shed 8 bases, with 20 bases lying between them. CDR3 sequence reads: CASSLRGGESEEKLFF. The DNA for the CDR3 is TGCGCCAGCAGCCTCAGGGGTGGGGAGAGTGAGGAAAAACTGTTTTTT.

Points on this clonotype: No conserved phenylalanine or tryptophan ends this CDR3, so it is likely a read error. The rearrangement joins TRBV6-4 to TRBJ2-1; either TRBD1 or TRBD2 may supply D (6 bases each). The CDR3 is 15 amino acids. Per the germline V gene, CDR1 is MRHNA and CDR2 is SNTAGT. CDR3 nucleotides: TGTGCCAGCAATGACCTACAGGGAGGCCCCAATGAGCAGTTCCTC. Translating it yields CASNDLQGGPNEQFL.

The genes are TRBV6-2 or TRBV6-3 and TRBJ2-5; D uncertain. Germline V gives CDR1 MNHEY, CDR2 SVGEGT. The CDR3 has 12 amino acids. V lost 6 bases to trimming and J lost 5 bases, with 10 bases between them. CDR3 bases: TGTGCCAGCAGCCCCAGTGAGGAGACCCAGTACTTC. Its translation is CASSPSEETQYF.

The gene calls are TRBV2 and TRBJ1-2, with TRBD1 as a possible D gene (5 bases). Germline V gene sequence: CDR1 SNHLY, CDR2 FYNNEI. The CDR3 extends over 14 amino acids. The ends were cut back, 6 bases at V and 7 bases at J, with 18 bases in the middle. CDR3 protein: CASSDPGSRGGYTF. In DNA form, the CDR3 reads TGTGCCAGCAGCGATCCGGGATCGAGGGGTGGCTACACCTTC.

There are a few counts of this clonotype. The gene calls are TRBV5-1 and TRBJ2-5; possibly TRBD1 or TRBD2 for D (7 bases each). The germline V gene has CDR1 SGHRS and CDR2 YFSETQ. This CDR3 comprises 15 residues. V was clipped by 4 bases and J by 4 bases, with 17 bases between them. In DNA form, the CDR3 reads TGCGCCAGCAGCAGTCAGACAGGGAGGGGAGAGACCCAGTACTTC. This sequence encodes CASSSQTGRGETQYF.

The rearrangement joins TRBV7-8 to TRBJ1-5; 7 bases map to TRBD1. V shed 1 base and J 6 bases; nucleotides not matched to a gene: 9. This CDR3 is 16 amino acids long. Germline loops: CDR1 SGHVS, CDR2 FQNEAQ. The CDR3 loop is CASSLDHRGVGQPQHF. The CDR3 DNA reads TGTGCCAGCAGCTTAGATCACAGGGGCGTCGGTCAGCCCCAGCATTTT.

J is TRBJ2-5 and V is TRBV20-1; a weak D match, TRBD1 (6 bases). Trimming left V 6 bases short and J 2 bases short, with 22 bases between. The length of the CDR3 is 16 residues. The germline gives CDR1 DFQATT, CDR2 SNEGSKA (reference sequence). Here the CDR3 reads CSATLDRSPFQETQYF. DNA for the CDR3: TGCAGTGCCACCCTGGACAGATCGCCCTTTCAAGAGACCCAGTACTTC.

This clonotype was seen more than once but under ten times. The V gene is TRBV10-3, the J gene TRBJ2-5; the D gene could be TRBD1 or TRBD2 (5 bases each). The germline V gene encodes CDR1 ENHRY and CDR2 SYGVKD. V dropped 3 bases and J dropped 4 bases, with 18 bases sitting between them. The CDR3 extends over 16 amino acids. The CDR3 nucleotides read TGTGCCATCAGTGATAGGGGTATTGAGGGACGAGAGACCCAGTACTTC. Amino acid sequence: CAISDRGIEGRETQYF.

The chain recombines TRBV5-1 with TRBJ1-1, with 7 bases matching TRBD1. Looked up from germline, CDR1 is SGHRS and CDR2 is YFSETQ. The CDR3 consists of 15 residues. The junction had 8 bases not matched to a gene; V was cut back by 4 bases and J by 2 bases. The CDR3 spells CASSEQPGGNTEAFF. The CDR3 coding sequence is TGCGCCAGCAGCGAACAACCAGGGGGAAACACTGAAGCTTTCTTT.

This clonotype was observed many times. The V call is TRBV27, the J call TRBJ1-4, with D unresolved. Trimming shortened V by 6 bases and J by 7 bases, and 21 bases separated the two germline ends. Germline V CDR1 and CDR2: MNHEY, SMNVEV (reference sequence). The CDR3 is 16 residues long. The CDR3 region has the DNA TGTGCCAGCAGCCCTAAGGGTTTCAGGCCAACTGAAAAACTGTTTTTT. Its protein is CASSPKGFRPTEKLFF.

This clonotype was counted only a few times. The V and J genes are TRBV19 and TRBJ2-1; D tentatively reads TRBD1 or TRBD2 (6 bases each). CDR1 is LNHDA, CDR2 SQIVND, per germline (reference sequence). The CDR3 totals 15 residues. V was pared by 3 bases and J by 2 bases, with 11 bases between. The CDR3 DNA reads as TGTGCCAGTAGTATGCTAGGGGGGCCCTACAATGAGCAGTTCTTC. This codes for CASSMLGGPYNEQFF.

CDR3 loop: CAISDGEKLFF. As DNA, the CDR3 is TGTGCCATCAGTGATGGTGAAAAACTGTTTTTT. The chain employs TRBV10-3 and TRBJ1-4; D gene unclear. Germline V lookup: CDR1 ENHRY, CDR2 SYGVKD. The CDR3 extends over 11 amino acids. The ends were cut back, 3 bases at V and 7 bases at J, with 3 bases in the middle.

A word on this clonotype: The germline gene is not matched at one end of the junction; a read error may be the cause. CDR3 sequence (DNA): TGTGCCGGCAGCCAAATAGGGGACCCATACTACGAGCAGTACTTC. This translates into CAGSQIGDPYYEQYF. The chain has TRBV3-1 and TRBJ2-7, with D perhaps given as TRBD1 or TRBD2 (5 bases each). There are 15 residues in the CDR3. CDR1 is LGHDT, CDR2 YNNKEL, per germline (reference sequence).

The chain has TRBV2 and TRBJ2-2; 7 bases map to TRBD1. Germline CDR1 SNHLY, CDR2 FYNNEI. The CDR3 sequence is 14 residues long. With 6 bases clipped from V and 4 bases from J, the junction kept 5 bases outside the gene matches. The CDR3 bases are TGTGCCAGCAGGGGACAGTTGGGCACCGGGGAGCTGTTTTTT. It yields the protein CASRGQLGTGELFF. The variable domain in full, with the rest retrieved from reference TRBV2 and TRBJ2-2, is EPEVTQTPSHQVTQMGQEVILRCVPISNHLYFYWYRQILGQKVEFLVSFYNNEISEKSEIFDDQFSVERPDGSNFTLKIRSTKLEDSAMYFCASRGQLGTGELFFGEGSRLTVL.